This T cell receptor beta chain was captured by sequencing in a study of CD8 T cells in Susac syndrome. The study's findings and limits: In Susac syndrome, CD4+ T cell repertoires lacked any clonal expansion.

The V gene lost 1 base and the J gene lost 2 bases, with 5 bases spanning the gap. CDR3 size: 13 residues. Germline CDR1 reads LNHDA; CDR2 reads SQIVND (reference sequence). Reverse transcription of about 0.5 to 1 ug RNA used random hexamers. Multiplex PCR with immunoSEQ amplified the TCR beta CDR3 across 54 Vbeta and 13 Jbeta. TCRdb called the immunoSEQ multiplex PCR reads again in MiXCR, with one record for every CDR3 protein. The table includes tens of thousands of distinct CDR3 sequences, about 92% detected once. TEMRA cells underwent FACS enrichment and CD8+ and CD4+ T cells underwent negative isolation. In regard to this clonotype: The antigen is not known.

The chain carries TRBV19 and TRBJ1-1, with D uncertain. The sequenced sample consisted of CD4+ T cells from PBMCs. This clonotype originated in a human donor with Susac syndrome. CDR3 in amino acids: CASSIVRNTEAFF. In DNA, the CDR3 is TGTGCCAGTAGTATAGTGAGAAACACTGAAGCTTTCTTT.